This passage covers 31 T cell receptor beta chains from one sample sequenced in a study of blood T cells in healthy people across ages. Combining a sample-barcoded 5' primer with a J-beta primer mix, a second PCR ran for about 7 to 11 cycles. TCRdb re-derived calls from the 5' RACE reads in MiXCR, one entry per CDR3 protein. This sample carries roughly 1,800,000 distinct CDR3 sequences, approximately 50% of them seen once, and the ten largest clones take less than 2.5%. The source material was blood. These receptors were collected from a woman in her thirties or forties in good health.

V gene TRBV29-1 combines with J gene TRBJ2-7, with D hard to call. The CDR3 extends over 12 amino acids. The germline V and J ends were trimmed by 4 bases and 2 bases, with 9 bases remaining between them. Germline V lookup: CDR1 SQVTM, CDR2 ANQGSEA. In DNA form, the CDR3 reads TGCAGCGTTGGACAACATACCTACGAGCAGTACTTC. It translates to CSVGQHTYEQYF.

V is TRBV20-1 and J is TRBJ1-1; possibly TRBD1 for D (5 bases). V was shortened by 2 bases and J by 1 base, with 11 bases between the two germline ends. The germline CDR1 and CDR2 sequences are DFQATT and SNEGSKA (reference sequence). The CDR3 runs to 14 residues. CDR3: CSARRAGQNTEAFF. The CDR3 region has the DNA TGCAGTGCTAGAAGGGCAGGGCAGAACACTGAAGCTTTCTTT.

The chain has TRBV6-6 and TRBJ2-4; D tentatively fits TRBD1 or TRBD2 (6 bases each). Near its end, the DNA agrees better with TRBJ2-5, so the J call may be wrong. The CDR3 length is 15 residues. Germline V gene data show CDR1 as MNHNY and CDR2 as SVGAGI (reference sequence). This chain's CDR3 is CASSYNRDLRETQYF. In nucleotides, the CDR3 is TGTGCCAGCAGTTACAACAGGGACTTACGGGAGACCCAGTACTTC.

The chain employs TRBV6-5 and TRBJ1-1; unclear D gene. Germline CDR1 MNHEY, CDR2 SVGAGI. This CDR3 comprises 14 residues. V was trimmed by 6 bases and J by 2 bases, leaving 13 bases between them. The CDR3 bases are TGTGCCAGCAGCTCTCCCCTTGGCAACACTGAAGCTTTCTTT. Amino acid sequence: CASSSPLGNTEAFF.

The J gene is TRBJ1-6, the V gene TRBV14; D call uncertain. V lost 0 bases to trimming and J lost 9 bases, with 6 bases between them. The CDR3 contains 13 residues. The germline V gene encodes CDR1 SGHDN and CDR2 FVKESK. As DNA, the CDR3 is TGTGCCAGCAGCCAAGATCTCCCTTCACCCCTCCACTTT. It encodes CASSQDLPSPLHF. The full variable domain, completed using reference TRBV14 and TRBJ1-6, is EAGVTQFPSHSVIEKGQTVTLRCDPISGHDNLYWYRRVMGKEIKFLLHFVKESKQDESGMPNNRFLAERTGGTYSTLKVQPAELEDSGVYFCASSQDLPSPLHFGNGTRLTVT.

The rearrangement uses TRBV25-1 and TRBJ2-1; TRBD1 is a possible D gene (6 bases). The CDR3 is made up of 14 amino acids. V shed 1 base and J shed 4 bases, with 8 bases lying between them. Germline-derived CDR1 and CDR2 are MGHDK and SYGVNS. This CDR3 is CASSESDSYNEQFF. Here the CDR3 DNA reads TGTGCCAGCAGTGAATCGGACAGTTACAATGAGCAGTTCTTC.

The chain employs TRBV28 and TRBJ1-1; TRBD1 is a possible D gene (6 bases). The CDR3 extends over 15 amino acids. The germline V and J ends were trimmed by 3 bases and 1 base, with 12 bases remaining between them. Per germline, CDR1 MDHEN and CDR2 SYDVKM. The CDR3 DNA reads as TGTGCCAGCAGTTTTAAAACAGGGCGGAACACTGAAGCTTTCTTT. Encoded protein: CASSFKTGRNTEAFF.

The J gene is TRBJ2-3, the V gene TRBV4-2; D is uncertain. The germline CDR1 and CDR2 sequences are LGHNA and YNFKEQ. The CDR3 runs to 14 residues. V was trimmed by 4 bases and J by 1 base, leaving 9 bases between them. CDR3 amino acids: CASSPWAGTDTQYF. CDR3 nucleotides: TGTGCCAGCAGCCCCTGGGCGGGCACAGATACGCAGTATTTT.

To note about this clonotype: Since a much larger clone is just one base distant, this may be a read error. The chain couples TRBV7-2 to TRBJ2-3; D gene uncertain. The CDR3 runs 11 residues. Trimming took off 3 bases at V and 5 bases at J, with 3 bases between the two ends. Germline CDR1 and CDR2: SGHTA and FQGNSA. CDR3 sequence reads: CTSSLIDTQYF. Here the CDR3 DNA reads TGTACCAGCAGCTTGATAGATACGCAGTATTTT.

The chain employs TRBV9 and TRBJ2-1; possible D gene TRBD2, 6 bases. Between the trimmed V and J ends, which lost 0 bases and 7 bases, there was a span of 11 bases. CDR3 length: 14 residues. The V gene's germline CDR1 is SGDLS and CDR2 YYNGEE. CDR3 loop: CASSVGGGDNEQFF. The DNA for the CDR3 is TGTGCCAGCAGCGTAGGTGGAGGGGATAATGAGCAGTTCTTC.

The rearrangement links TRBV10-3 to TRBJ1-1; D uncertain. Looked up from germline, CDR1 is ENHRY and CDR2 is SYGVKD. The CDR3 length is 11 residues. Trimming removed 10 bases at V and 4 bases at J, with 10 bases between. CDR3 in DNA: TGTGCCACCGGACCTGGCACTGAAGCTTTCTTT. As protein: CATGPGTEAFF.

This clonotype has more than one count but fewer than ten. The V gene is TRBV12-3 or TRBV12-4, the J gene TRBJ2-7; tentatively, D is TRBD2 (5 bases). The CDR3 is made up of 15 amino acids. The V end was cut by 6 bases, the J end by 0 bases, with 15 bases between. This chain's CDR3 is CASRLRETVSYEQYF. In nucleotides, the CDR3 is TGTGCCAGCAGACTACGGGAAACCGTCTCCTACGAGCAGTACTTC.

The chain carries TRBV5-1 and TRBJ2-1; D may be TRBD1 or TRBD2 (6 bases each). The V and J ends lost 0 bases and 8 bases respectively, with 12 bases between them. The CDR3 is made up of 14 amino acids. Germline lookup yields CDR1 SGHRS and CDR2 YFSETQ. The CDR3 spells CASSLVRGRDEQFF. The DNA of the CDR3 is TGCGCCAGCAGCTTGGTCCGGGGGCGAGATGAGCAGTTCTTC.

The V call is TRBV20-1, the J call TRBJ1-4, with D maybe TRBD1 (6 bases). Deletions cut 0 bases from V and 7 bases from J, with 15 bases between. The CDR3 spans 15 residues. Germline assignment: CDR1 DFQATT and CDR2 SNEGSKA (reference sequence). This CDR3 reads CSARDFRQGPEKLFF. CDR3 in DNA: TGCAGTGCTAGAGACTTTAGGCAGGGGCCTGAAAAACTGTTTTTT.

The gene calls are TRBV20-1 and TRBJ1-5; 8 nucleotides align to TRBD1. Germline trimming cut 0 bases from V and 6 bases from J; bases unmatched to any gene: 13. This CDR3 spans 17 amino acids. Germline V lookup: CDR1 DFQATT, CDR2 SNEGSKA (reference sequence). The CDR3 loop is CSARDGNQGAPSQPQHF. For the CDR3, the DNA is TGCAGTGCTAGAGATGGAAATCAGGGGGCGCCCAGTCAGCCCCAGCATTTT.

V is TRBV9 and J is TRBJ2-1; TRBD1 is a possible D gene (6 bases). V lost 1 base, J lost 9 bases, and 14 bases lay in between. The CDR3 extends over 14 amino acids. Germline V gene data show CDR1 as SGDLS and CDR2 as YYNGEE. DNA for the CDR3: TGTGCCAGCAGCGTAAATACAGGGCCCAGTGAGCAGTTCTTC. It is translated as CASSVNTGPSEQFF.

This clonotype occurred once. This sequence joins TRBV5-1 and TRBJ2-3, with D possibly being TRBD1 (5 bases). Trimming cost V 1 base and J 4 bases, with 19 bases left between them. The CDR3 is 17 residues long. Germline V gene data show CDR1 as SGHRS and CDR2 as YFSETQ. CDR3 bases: TGCGCCAGCAGCTTGTGGGGTTTGGGGCAGGGTCCAGATACGCAGTATTTT. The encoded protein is CASSLWGLGQGPDTQYF.

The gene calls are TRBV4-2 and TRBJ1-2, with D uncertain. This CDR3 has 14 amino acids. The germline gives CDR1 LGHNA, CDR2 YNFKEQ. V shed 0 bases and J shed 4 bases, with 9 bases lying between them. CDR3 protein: CASSQDRTLYGYTF. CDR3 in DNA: TGTGCCAGCAGCCAAGATCGAACACTCTATGGCTACACCTTC.

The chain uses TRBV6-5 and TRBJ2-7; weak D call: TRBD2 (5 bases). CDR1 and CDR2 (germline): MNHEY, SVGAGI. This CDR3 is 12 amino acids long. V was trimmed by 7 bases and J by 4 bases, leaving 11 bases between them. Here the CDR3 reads CASINGDYEQYF. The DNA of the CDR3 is TGTGCCAGCATCAACGGGGATTACGAGCAGTACTTC.

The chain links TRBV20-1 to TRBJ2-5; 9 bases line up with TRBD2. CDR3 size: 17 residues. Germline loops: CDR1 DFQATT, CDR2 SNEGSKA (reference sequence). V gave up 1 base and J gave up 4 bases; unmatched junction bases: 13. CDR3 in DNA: TGCAGTGCTAGAGGAGATCGGCGGGGGGGTCTTCGAGAGACCCAGTACTTC. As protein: CSARGDRRGGLRETQYF.

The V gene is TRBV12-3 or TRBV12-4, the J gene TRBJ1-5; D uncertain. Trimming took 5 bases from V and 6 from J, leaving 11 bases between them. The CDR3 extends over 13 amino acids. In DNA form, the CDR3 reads TGTGCCAGCAGTCCCCACAGCGGTCAGCCCCAGCATTTT. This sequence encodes CASSPHSGQPQHF.

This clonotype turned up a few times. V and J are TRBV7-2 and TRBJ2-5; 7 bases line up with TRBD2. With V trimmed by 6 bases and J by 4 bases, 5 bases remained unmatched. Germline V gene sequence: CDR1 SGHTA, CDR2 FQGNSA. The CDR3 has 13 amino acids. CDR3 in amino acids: CASRLGGGETQYF. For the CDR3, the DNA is TGTGCCAGCAGGCTTGGGGGGGGAGAGACCCAGTACTTC.

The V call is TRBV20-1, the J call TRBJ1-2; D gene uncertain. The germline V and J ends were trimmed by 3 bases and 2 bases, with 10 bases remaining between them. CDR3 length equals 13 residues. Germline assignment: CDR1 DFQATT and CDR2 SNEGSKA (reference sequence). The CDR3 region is CSASRDVNYGYTF. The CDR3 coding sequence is TGCAGTGCTAGCAGAGACGTAAACTATGGCTACACCTTC.

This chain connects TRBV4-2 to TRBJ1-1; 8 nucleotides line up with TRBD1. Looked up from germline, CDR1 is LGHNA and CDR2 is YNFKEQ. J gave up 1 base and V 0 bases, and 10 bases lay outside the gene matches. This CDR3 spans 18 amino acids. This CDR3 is CASSQDKGTGGANTEAFF. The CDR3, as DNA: TGTGCCAGCAGCCAAGACAAAGGCACAGGGGGGGCGAACACTGAAGCTTTCTTT.

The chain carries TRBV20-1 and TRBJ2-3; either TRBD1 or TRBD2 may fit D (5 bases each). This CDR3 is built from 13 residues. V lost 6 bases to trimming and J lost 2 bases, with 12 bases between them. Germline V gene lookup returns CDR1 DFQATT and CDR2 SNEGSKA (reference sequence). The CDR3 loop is CSAGDLITDTQYF. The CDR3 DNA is TGCAGTGCGGGGGATCTGATCACAGATACGCAGTATTTT.

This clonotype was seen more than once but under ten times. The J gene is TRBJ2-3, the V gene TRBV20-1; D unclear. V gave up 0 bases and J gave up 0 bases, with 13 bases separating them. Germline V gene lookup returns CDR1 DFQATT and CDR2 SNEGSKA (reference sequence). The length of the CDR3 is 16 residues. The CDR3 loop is CSARDFPYSSTDTQYF. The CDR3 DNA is TGCAGTGCTAGAGATTTCCCATACTCTAGCACAGATACGCAGTATTTT.

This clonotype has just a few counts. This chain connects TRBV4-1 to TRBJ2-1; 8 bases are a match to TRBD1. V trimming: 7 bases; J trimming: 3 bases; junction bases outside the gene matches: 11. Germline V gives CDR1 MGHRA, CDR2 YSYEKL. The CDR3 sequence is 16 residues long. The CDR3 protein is CASKGRGPSYYNEQFF. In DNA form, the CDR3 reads TGCGCCAGCAAAGGCAGGGGGCCTTCTTACTACAATGAGCAGTTCTTC.

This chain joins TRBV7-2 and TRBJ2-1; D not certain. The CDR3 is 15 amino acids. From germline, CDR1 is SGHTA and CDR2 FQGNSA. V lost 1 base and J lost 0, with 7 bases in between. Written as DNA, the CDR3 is TGTGCCAGCAGCTTAGGGCTGCACTCCTACAATGAGCAGTTCTTC. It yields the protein CASSLGLHSYNEQFF.

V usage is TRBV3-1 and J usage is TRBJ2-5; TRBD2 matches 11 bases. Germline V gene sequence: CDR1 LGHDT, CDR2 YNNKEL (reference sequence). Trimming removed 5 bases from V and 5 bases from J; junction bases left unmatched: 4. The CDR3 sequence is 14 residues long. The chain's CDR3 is CASSASSGRETQYF. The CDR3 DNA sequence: TGTGCCAGCAGCGCCTCTAGCGGGAGGGAGACCCAGTACTTC.

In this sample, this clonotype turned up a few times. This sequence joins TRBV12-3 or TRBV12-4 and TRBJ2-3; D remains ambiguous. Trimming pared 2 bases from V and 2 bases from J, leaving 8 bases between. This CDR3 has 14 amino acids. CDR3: CASSLFISTDTQYF. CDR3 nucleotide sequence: TGTGCCAGCAGTTTATTTATTTCCACAGATACGCAGTATTTT.

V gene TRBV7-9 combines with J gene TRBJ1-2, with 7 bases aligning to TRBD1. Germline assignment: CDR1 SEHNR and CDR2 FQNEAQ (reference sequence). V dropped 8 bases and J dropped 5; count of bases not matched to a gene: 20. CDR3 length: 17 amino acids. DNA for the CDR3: TGTGCCAGCTGGGGCGGGGACAGCCTAGATTTGATTTATGGCTACACCTTC. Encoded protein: CASWGGDSLDLIYGYTF.